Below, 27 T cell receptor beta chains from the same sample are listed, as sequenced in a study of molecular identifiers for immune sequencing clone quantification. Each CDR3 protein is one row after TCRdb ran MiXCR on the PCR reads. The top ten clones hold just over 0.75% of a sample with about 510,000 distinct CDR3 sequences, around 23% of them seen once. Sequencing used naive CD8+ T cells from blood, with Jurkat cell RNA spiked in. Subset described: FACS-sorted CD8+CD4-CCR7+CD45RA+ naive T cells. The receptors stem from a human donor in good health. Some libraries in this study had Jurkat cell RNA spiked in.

The CDR3 nucleotides read TGTGCCTGGATAGCGGCTGAGCAGTTCTTC. This codes for CAWIAAEQFF. This chain joins TRBV30 and TRBJ2-1; perhaps TRBD2 as D (6 bases). Trimming stripped 4 bases from V and 9 bases from J, with 7 bases between. Germline CDR1 is GTSNPN and CDR2 is SVGIG (reference sequence). The CDR3 loop spans 10 amino acids.

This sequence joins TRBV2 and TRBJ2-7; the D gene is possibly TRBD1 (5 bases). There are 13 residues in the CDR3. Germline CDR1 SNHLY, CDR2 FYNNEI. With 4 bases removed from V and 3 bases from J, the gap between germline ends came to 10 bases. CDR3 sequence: CASSGQGYYEQYF. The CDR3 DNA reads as TGTGCCAGCAGTGGGCAGGGTTACTACGAGCAGTACTTC.

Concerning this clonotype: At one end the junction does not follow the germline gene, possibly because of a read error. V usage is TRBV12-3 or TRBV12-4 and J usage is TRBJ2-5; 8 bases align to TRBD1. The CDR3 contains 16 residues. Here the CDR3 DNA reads TGTGCCAGCAGTGTTACCGGGGACAGGTATCCCCCTCAGGTCAACTTC. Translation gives CASSVTGDRYPPQVNF.

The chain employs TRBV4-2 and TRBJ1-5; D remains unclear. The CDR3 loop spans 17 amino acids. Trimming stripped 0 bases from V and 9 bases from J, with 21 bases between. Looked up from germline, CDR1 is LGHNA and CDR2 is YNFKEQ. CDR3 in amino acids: CASSQEEFGLLPGPQHF. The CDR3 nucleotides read TGTGCCAGCAGCCAAGAGGAGTTCGGACTACTTCCGGGGCCCCAGCATTTT.

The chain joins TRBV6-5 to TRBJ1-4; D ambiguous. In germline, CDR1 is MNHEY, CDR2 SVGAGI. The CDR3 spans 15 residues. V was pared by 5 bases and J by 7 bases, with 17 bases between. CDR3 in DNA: TGTGCCAGCAGTCTAACCCGGGAAGGAGGTGAAAAACTGTTTTTT. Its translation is CASSLTREGGEKLFF.

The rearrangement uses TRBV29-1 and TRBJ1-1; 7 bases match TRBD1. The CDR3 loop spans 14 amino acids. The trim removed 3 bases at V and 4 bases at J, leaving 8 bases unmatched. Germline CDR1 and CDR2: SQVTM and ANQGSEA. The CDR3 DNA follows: TGCAGCGTTGAGGGACAGTATGATATCACTGAAGCTTTCTTT. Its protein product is CSVEGQYDITEAFF.

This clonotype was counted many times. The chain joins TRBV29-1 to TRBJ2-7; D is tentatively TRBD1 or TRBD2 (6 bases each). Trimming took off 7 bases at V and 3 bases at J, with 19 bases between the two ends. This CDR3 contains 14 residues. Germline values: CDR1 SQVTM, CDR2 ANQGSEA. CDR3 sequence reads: CSAKTGGTLYEQYF. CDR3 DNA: TGCAGCGCCAAAACCGGGGGCACGCTCTACGAGCAGTACTTC.

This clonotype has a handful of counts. The CDR3: CASSQAGTAASNYGYTF. The CDR3 nucleotides are TGTGCCAGCAGCCAAGCCGGGACAGCCGCATCTAACTATGGCTACACCTTC. The V gene is TRBV3-1, the J gene TRBJ1-2; TRBD1 agrees at 7 bases. In germline, CDR1 is LGHDT, CDR2 YNNKEL (reference sequence). The CDR3 has 17 amino acids. V was clipped by 1 base and J by 0 bases; unmatched bases: 8.

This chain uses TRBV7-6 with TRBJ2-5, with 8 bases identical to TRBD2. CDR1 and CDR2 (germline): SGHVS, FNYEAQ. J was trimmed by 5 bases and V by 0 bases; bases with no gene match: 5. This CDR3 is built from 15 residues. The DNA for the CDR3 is TGTGCCAGCAGCTTAGCGCAGCGGGAGTTCGAGACCCAGTACTTC. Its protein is CASSLAQREFETQYF.

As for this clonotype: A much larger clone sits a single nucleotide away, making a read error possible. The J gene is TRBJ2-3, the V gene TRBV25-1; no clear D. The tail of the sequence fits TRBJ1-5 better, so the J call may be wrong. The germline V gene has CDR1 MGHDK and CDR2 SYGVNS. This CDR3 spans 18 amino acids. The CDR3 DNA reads TGTGCCAGCAGTGAATCGGTACGCGGGAGACCCCACACAGATACGCAGCATTTT. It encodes CASSESVRGRPHTDTQHF.

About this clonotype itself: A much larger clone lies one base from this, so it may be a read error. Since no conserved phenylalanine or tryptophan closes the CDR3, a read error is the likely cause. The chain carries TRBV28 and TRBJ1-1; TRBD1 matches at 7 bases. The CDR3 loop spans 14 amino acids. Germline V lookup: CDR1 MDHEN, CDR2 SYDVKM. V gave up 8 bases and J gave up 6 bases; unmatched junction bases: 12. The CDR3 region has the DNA TGTGCCAGCGGCGATCTAGACAGGGCCTCTGAAGCTTTCTTA. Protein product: CASGDLDRASEAFL.

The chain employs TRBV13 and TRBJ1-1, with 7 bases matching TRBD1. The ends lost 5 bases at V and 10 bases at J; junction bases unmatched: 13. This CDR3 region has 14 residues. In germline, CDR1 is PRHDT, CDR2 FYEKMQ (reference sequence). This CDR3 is CASSLQGGGQGAFF. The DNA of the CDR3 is TGTGCCAGCAGCCTCCAGGGGGGGGGGCAGGGAGCTTTCTTT. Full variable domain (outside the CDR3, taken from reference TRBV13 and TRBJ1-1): AAGVIQSPRHLIKEKRETATLKCYPIPRHDTVYWYQQGPGQDPQFLISFYEKMQSDKGSIPDRFSAQQFSDYHSELNMSSLELGDSALYFCASSLQGGGQGAFFGQGTRLTVV.

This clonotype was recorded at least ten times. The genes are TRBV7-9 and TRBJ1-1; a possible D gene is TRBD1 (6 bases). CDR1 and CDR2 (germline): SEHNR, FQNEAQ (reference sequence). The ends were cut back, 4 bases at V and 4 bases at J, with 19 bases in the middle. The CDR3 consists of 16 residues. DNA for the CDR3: TGTGCCAGCAGCTCTCAAGGGGGGCTCACGGGCACTGAAGCTTTCTTT. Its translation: CASSSQGGLTGTEAFF.

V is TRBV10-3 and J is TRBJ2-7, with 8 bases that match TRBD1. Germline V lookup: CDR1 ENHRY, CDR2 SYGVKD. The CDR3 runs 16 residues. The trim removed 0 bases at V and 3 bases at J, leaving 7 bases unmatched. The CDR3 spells CAISESPQGANYEQYF. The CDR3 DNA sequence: TGTGCCATCAGTGAGTCGCCCCAGGGGGCTAACTACGAGCAGTACTTC.

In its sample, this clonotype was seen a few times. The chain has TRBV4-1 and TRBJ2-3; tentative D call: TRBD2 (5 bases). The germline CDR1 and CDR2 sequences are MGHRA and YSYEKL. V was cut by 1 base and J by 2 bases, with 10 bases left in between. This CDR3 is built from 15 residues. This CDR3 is CASSQVTGSTDTQYF. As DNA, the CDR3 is TGCGCCAGCAGCCAAGTCACGGGGTCCACAGATACGCAGTATTTT.

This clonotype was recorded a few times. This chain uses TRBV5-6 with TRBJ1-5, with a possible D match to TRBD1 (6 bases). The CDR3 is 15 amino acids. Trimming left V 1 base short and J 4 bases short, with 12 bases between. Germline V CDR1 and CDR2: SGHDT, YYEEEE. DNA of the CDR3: TGTGCCAGCAGCTTGTGGACAGCAGTAAATCAGCCCCAGCATTTT. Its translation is CASSLWTAVNQPQHF.

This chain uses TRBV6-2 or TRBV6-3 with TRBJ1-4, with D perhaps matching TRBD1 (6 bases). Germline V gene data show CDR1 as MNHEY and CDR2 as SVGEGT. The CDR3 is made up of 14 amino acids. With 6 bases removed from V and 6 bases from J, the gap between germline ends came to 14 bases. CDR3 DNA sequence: TGTGCCAGCAGAACCACAGGGTTGGATGAAAAACTGTTTTTT. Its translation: CASRTTGLDEKLFF.

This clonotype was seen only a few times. The CDR3 bases are TGCAGTGCTCCGGACCTTAACAACATTCAGTACTTC. Protein sequence: CSAPDLNNIQYF. The chain uses TRBV20-1 and TRBJ2-4; D not resolved. Germline CDR1 DFQATT, CDR2 SNEGSKA (reference sequence). V gave up 5 bases and J gave up 7 bases, with 12 bases separating them. The CDR3 spans 12 residues.

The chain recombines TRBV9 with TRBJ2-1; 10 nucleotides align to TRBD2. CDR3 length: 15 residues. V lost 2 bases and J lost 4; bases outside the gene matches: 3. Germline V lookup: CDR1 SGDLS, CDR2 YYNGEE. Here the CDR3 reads CASSVGTSAYNEQFF. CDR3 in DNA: TGTGCCAGCAGCGTCGGGACTAGCGCATACAATGAGCAGTTCTTC.

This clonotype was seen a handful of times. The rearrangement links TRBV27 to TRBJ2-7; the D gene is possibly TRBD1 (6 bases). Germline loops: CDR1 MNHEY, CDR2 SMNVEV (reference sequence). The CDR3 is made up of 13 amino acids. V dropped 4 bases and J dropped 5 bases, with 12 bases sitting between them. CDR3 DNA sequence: TGTGCCAGCAGTTCCCAACAGGGCCACGAGCAGTACTTC. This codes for CASSSQQGHEQYF.

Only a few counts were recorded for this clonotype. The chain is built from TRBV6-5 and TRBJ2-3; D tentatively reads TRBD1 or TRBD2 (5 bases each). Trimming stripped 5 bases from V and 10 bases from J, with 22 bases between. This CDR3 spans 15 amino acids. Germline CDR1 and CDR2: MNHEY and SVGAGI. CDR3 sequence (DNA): TGTGCCAGCAGTGAACCAGGGAGCCAGGCCGATCCGCAGTATTTT. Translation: CASSEPGSQADPQYF.

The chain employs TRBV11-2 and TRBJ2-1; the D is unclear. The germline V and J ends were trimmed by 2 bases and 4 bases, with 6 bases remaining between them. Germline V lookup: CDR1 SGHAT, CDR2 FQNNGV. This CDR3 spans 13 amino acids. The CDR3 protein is CASSLRLYNEQFF. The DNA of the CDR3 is TGTGCCAGCAGCTTACGGTTGTACAATGAGCAGTTCTTC.

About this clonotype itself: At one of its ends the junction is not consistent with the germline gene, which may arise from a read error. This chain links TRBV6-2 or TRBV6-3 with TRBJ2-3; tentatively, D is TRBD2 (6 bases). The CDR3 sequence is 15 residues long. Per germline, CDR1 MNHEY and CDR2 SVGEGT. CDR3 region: CGSSYLQPGADTQYF. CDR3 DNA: TGTGGCAGCAGTTACCTCCAACCGGGAGCAGATACGCAGTATTTT.

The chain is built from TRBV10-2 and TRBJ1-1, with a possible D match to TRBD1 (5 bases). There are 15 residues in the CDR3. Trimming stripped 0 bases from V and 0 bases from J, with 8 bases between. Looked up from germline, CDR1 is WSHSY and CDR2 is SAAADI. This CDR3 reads CASSESLGVNTEAFF. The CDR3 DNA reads TGCGCCAGCAGTGAGTCACTGGGGGTGAACACTGAAGCTTTCTTT.

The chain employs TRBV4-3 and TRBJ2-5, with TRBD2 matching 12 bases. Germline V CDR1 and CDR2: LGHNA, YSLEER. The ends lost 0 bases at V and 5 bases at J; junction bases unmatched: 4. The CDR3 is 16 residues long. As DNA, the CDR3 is TGCGCCAGCAGCCAAGAGCTAGCGGGAGGGTTGGAGACCCAGTACTTC. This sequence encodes CASSQELAGGLETQYF.

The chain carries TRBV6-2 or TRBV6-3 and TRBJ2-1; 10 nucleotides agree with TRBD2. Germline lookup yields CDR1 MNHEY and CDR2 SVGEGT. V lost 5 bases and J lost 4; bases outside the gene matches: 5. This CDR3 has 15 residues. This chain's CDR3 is CASSPLAGVYNEQFF. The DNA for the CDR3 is TGTGCCAGCAGTCCCCTAGCGGGGGTATACAATGAGCAGTTCTTC.

The CDR3 loop reads CSVALADTGELFF. The CDR3, as DNA: TGCAGCGTTGCGCTAGCCGACACCGGGGAGCTGTTTTTT. This chain connects TRBV29-1 to TRBJ2-2; D might be TRBD2 (5 bases). The ends were cut back, 4 bases at V and 3 bases at J, with 9 bases in the middle. CDR3 length: 13 amino acids. Germline lookup yields CDR1 SQVTM and CDR2 ANQGSEA.